This TCR beta chain was sequenced in a study of blood T cell repertoires in COVID-19. Study summary: Both acute and convalescent COVID-19 samples were obtained from the United States, Italy and Spain. Sample material is recorded as cDNA or gDNA derived from T cells, B-cell-depleted T cells, or PBMCs.

CDR3 length: 16 residues. The ends lost 5 bases at V and 3 bases at J; junction bases unmatched: 10. Per the germline V gene, CDR1 is MNHEY and CDR2 is SMNVEV (reference sequence). TCRdb's table, derived via immunoSEQ multiplex PCR, lists solely in-frame clones and lacks some. The repertoire holds 200,000 or so clones, with around four fifths as singletons. This sequence joins TRBV27 and TRBJ2-7, with 10 bases fitting TRBD2. The TCR originated in a woman in her 30s with acute or convalescent COVID-19. Source material: peripheral blood. CDR3 protein: CASSPPGLALNYEQYF. The DNA of the CDR3 is TGTGCCAGCAGTCCGCCGGGACTAGCGCTCAACTACGAGCAGTACTTC.